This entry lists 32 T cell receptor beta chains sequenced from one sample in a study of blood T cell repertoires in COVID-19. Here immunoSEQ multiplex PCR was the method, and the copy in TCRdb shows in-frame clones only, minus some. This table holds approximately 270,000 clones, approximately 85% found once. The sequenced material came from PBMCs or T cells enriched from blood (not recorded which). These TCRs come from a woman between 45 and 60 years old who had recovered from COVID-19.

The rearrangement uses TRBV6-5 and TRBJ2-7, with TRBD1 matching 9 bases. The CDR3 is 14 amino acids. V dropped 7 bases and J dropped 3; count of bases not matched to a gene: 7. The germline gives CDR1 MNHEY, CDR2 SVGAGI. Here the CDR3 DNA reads TGTGCCAGCACCTCAACAGGGGGCGGCTACGAGCAGTACTTC. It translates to CASTSTGGGYEQYF.

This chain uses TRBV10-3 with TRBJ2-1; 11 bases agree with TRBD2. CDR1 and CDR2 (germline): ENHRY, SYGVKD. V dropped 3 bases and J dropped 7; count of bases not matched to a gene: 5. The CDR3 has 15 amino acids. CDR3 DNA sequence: TGTGCCATCAGTGACGCTAGCGGGAGGTTGAATGAGCAGTTCTTC. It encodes CAISDASGRLNEQFF.

CDR3 nucleotides: TGTGCCAGTAGTATAGGGAGTAGCGCCGGGGCCAACGTCCTGACTTTC. It codes for CASSIGSSAGANVLTF. V usage is TRBV19 and J usage is TRBJ2-6; tentatively, D is TRBD2 (5 bases). The CDR3 runs to 16 residues. The V gene's germline CDR1 is LNHDA and CDR2 SQIVND (reference sequence). Trimming shortened V by 1 base and J by 4 bases, and 11 bases separated the two germline ends. The full variable domain, its missing parts supplied by reference TRBV19 and TRBJ2-6, is DGGITQSPKYLFRKEGQNVTLSCEQNLNHDAMYWYRQDPGQGLRLIYYSQIVNDFQKGDIAEGYSVSREKKESFPLTVTSAQKNPTAFYLCASSIGSSAGANVLTFGAGSRLTVL.

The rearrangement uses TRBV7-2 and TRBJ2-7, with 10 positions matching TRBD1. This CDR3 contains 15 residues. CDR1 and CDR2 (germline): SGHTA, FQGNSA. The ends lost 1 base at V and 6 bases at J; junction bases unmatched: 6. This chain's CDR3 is CASSLVAGTGVEQYF. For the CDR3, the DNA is TGTGCCAGCAGCTTAGTTGCCGGGACAGGGGTCGAGCAGTACTTC.

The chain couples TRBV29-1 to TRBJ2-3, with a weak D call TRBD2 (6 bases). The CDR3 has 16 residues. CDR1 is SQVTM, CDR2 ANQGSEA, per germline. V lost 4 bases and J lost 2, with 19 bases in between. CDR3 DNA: TGCAGCGTTGTTTTGCAGGGAGGCGGCCCCACAGATACGCAGTATTTT. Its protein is CSVVLQGGGPTDTQYF.

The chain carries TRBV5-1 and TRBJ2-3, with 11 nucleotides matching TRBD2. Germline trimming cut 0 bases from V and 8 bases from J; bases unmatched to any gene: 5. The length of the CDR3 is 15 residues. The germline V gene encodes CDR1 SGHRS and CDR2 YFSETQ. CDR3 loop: CASSLAGTSGGTQYF. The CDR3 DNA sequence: TGCGCCAGCAGCTTGGCCGGGACTAGCGGAGGTACGCAGTATTTT.

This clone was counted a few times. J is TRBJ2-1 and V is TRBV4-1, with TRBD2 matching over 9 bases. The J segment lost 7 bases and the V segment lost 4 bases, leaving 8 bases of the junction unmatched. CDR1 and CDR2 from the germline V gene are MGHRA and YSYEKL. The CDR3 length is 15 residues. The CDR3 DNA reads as TGCGCCAGCAGCCGCTCTGCTAGCGGGGTAAATGAGCAGTTCTTC. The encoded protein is CASSRSASGVNEQFF.

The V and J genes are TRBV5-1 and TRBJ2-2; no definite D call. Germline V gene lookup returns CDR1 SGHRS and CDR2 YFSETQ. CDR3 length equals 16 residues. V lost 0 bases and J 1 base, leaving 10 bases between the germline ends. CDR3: CASSLDLRLNTGELFF. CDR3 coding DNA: TGCGCCAGCAGCTTGGATCTGCGGTTGAACACCGGGGAGCTGTTTTTT.

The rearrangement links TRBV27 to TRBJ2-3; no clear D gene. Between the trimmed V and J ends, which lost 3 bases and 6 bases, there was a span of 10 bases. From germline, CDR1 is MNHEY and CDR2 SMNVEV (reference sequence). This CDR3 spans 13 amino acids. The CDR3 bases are TGTGCCAGCAGTTTCACAGCTGCCGATACGCAGTATTTT. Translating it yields CASSFTAADTQYF.

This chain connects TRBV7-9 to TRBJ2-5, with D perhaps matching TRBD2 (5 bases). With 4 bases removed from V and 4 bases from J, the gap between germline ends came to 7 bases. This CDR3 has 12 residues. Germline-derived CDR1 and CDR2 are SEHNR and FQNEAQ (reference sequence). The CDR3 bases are TGTGCCAGCAGCTCCGGAGGAGAGACCCAGTACTTC. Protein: CASSSGGETQYF.

The CDR3 loop reads CASSRRLEPGTDTQYF. DNA for the CDR3: TGTGCCAGCAGCCGACGACTTGAGCCAGGCACAGATACGCAGTATTTT. The gene calls are TRBV27 and TRBJ2-3; D remains ambiguous. V dropped 6 bases and J dropped 1 base, with 17 bases sitting between them. The CDR3 is made up of 16 amino acids. The germline CDR1 and CDR2 sequences are MNHEY and SMNVEV (reference sequence).

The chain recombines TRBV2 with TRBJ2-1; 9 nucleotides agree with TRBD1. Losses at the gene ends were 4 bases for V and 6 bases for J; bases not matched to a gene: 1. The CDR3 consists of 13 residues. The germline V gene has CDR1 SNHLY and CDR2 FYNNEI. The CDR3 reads CASSVTGGNEQFF. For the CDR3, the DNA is TGTGCCAGCAGTGTGACAGGGGGCAATGAGCAGTTCTTC.

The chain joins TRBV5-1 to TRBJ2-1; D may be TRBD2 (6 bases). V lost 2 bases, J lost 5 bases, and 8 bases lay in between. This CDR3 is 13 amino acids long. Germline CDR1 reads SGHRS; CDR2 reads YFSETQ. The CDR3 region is CASSLVADNEQFF. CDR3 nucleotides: TGCGCCAGCAGCTTAGTAGCGGACAATGAGCAGTTCTTC.

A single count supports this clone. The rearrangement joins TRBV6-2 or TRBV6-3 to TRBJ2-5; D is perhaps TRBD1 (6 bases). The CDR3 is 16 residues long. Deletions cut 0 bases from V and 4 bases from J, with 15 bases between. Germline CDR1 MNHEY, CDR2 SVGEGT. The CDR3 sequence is CASSYSLIVGAETQYF. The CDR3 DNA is TGTGCCAGCAGTTACTCGCTTATAGTGGGGGCAGAGACCCAGTACTTC.

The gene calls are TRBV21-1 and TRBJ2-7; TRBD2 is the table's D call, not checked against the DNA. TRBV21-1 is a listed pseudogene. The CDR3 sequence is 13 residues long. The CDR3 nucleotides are TGTGCCAGCAGCAGGCGGGAGCGTCACGAGCAGTACTTC. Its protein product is CASSRRERHEQYF.

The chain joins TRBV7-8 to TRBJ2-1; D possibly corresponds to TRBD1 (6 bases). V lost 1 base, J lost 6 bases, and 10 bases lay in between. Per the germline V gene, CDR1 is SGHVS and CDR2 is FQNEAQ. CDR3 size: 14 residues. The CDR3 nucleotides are TGTGCCAGCAGCTTAGTTGCAGGGGTCAATGAGCAGTTCTTC. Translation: CASSLVAGVNEQFF.

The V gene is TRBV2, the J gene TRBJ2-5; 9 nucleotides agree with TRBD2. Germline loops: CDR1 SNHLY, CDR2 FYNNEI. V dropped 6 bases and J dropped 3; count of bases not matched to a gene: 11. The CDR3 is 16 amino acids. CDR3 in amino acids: CASSPSRASGKETQYF. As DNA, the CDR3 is TGTGCCAGCAGCCCCTCTAGGGCTAGCGGGAAAGAGACCCAGTACTTC.

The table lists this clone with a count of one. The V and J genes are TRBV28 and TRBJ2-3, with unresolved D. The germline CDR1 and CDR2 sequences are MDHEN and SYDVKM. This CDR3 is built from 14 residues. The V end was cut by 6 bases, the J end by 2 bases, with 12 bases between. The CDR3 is CASSPPGYTDTQYF. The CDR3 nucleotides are TGTGCCAGCAGCCCCCCGGGTTACACAGATACGCAGTATTTT.

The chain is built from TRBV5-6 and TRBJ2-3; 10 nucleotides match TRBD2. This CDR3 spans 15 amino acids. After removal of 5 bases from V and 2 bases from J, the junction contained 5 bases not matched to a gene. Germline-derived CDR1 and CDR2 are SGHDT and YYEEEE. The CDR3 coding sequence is TGTGCCAGCAGTCCTCTAGCGGGGGTCACAGATACGCAGTATTTT. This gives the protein CASSPLAGVTDTQYF.

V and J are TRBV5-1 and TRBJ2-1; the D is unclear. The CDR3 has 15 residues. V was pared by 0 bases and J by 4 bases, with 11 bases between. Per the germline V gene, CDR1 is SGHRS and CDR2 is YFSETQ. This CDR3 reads CASSLARGGYNEQFF. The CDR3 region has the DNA TGCGCCAGCAGCTTGGCCAGAGGTGGTTACAATGAGCAGTTCTTC.

CDR3 coding DNA: TGTGCCAGCAGCTTAGGTAAGGTGGCTAGCGGGAGTTTTGCCTACGAGCAGTACTTC. The encoded protein is CASSLGKVASGSFAYEQYF. The V gene is TRBV11-3, the J gene TRBJ2-7; TRBD2 matches 10 bases. Germline CDR1 and CDR2: SGHNT and YENEEA. Germline trimming cut 1 base from V and 2 bases from J; bases unmatched to any gene: 14. The CDR3 totals 19 residues.

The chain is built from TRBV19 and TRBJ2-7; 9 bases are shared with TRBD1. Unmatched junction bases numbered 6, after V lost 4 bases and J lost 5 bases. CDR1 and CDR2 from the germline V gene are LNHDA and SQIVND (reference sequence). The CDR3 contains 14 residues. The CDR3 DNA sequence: TGTGCCAGTAGTACGGGGACAGGGTGGGACGAGCAGTACTTC. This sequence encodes CASSTGTGWDEQYF.

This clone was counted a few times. The CDR3 coding sequence is TGTGCCAGCAGTGAAAGTTCCGGTTATCAGCCCCAGCATTTT. Residues: CASSESSGYQPQHF. This chain connects TRBV2 to TRBJ1-5; D remains ambiguous. Per germline, CDR1 SNHLY and CDR2 FYNNEI. There are 14 residues in the CDR3. V lost 2 bases and J lost 5, with 10 bases in between.

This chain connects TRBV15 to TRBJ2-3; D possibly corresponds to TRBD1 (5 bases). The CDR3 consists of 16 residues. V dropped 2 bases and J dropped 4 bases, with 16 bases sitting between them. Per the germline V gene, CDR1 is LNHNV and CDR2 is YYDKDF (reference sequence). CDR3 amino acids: CATSRKGLDMADTQYF. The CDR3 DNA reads TGTGCCACCAGCAGAAAGGGGCTAGACATGGCAGATACGCAGTATTTT. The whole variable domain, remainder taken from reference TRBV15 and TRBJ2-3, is DAMVIQNPRYQVTQFGKPVTLSCSQTLNHNVMYWYQQKSSQAPKLLFHYYDKDFNNEADTPDNFQSRRPNTSFCFLDIRSPGLGDTAMYLCATSRKGLDMADTQYFGPGTRLTVL.

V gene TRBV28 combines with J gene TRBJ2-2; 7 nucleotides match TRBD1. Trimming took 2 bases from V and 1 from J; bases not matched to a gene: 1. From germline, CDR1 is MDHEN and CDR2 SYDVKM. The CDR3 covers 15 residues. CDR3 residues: CASSLGTVNTGELFF. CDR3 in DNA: TGTGCCAGCAGTTTAGGGACAGTGAACACCGGGGAGCTGTTTTTT.

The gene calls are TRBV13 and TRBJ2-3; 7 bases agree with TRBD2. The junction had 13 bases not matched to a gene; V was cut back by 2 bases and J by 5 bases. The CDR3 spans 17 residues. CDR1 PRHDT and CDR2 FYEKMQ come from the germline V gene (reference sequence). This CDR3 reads CASSLFPGAGVGDTQYF. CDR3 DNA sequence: TGTGCCAGCAGCTTATTCCCCGGGGCGGGGGTAGGAGATACGCAGTATTTT.

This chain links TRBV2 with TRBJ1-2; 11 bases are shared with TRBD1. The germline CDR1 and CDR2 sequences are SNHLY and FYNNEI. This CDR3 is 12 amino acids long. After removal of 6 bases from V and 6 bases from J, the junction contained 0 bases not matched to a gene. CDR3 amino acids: CASRGQGDGYTF. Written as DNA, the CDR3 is TGTGCCAGCAGGGGACAGGGGGATGGCTACACCTTC.

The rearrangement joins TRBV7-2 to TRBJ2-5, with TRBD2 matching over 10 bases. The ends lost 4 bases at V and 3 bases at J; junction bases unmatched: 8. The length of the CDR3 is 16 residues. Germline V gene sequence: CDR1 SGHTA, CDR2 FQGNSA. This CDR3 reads CASSSQLAGGKETQYF. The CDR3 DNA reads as TGTGCCAGCAGCTCCCAGTTAGCGGGAGGCAAAGAGACCCAGTACTTC.

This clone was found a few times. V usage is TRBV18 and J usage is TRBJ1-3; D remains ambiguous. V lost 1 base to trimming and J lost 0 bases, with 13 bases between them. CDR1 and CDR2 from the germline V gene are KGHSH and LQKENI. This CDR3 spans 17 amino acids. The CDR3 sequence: CASSPQTSTLSGNTIYF. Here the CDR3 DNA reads TGTGCCAGCTCACCACAGACTAGCACTCTCTCTGGAAACACCATATATTTT.

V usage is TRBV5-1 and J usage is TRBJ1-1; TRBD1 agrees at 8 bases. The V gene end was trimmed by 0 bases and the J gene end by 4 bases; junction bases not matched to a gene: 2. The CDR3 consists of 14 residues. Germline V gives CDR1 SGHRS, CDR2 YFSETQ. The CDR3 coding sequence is TGCGCCAGCAGCTTGGGACAGGGGATCACTGAAGCTTTCTTT. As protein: CASSLGQGITEAFF. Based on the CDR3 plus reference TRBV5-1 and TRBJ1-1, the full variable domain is KAGVTQTPRYLIKTRGQQVTLSCSPISGHRSVSWYQQTPGQGLQFLFEYFSETQRNKGNFPGRFSGRQFSNSRSEMNVSTLELGDSALYLCASSLGQGITEAFFGQGTRLTVV.

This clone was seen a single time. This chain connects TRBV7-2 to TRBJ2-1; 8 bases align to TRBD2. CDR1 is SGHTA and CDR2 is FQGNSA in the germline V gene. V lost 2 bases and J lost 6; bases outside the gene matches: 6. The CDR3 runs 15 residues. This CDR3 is CASSLIGGRINEQFF. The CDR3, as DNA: TGTGCCAGCAGCTTAATCGGCGGGAGGATCAATGAGCAGTTCTTC.

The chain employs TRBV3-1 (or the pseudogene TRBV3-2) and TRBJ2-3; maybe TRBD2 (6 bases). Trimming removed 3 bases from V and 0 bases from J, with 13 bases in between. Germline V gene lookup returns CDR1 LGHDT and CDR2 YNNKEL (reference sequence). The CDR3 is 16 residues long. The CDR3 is CASSHLGSGSTDTQYF. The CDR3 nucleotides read TGTGCCAGCAGCCATTTGGGTAGCGGAAGCACAGATACGCAGTATTTT.